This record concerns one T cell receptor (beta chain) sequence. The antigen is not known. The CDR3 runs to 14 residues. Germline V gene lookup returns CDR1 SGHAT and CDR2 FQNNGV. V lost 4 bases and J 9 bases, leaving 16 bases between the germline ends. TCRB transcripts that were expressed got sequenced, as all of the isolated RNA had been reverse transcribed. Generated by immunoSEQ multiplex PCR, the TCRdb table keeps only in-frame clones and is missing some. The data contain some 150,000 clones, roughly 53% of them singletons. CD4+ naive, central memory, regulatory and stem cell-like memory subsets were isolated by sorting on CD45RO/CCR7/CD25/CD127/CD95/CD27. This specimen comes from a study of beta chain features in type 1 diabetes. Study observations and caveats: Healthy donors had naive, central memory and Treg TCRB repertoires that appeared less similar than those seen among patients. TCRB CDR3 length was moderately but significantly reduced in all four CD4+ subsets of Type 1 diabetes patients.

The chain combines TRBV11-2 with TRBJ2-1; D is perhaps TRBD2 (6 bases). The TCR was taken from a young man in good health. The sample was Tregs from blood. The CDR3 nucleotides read TGTGCCAGCAGCTCCCAGGACCGGGGAGGTGAGCAGTTCTTC. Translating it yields CASSSQDRGGEQFF.